The clone carrying this T cell receptor beta chain showed up many times. The sample comes from a study of identical twins. TCRdb reanalysed the 5' RACE reads using MiXCR and keeps one entry per CDR3 protein. The sample comprises roughly 710,000 distinct CDR3 sequences, roughly 6% of which are singletons, and about 1.8% rests with the top ten. The source is a man between 18 and 29 years old in good health. Sample: naive T cells sorted from blood.

CDR3 bases: TGTGCCATCAGATCCGGGACTAGCGGGCCTGGGGTCTACAATGAGCAGTTCTTC. Translation gives CAIRSGTSGPGVYNEQFF. V usage is TRBV10-3 and J usage is TRBJ2-1; 12 bases agree with TRBD2. CDR1 and CDR2 (germline): ENHRY, SYGVKD. The CDR3 loop spans 18 amino acids. Trimming cost V 6 bases and J 3 bases; bases outside gene matches: 12.